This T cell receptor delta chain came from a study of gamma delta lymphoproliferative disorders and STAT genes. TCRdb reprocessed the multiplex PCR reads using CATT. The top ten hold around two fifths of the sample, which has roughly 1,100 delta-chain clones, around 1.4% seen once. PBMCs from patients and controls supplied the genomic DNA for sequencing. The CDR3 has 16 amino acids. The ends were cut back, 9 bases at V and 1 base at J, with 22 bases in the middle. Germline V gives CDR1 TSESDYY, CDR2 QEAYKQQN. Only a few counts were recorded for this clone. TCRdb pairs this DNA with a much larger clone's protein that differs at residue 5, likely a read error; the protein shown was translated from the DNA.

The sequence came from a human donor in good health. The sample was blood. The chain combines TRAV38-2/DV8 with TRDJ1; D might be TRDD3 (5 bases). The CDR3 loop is CAFECEEGSTTDKLIF. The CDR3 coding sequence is TGTGCTTTCGAGTGCGAAGAGGGGAGCACCACCGATAAACTCATCTTT.